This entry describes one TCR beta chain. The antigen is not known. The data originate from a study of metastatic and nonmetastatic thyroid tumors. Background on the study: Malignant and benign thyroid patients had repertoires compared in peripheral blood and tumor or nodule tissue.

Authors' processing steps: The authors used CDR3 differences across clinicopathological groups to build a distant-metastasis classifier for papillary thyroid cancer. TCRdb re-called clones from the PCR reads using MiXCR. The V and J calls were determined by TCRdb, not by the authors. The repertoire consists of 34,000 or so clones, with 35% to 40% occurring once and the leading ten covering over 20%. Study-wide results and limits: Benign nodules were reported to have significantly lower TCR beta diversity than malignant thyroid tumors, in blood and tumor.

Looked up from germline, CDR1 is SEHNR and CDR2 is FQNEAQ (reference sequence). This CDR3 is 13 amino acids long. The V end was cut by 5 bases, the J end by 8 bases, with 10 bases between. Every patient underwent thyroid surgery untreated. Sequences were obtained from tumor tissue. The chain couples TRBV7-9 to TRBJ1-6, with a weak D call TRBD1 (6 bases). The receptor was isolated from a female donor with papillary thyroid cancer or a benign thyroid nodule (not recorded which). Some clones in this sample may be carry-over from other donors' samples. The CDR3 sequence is CASSPPGDSPLHF. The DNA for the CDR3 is TGTGCCAGCAGCCCCCCAGGGGATTCACCCCTCCACTTT.